A selection of T cell receptor beta chains follows, all from one sample in a study of cytomegalovirus exposure and HLA in healthy donors. Measured with immunoSEQ multiplex PCR; TCRdb has only the in-frame clones, and not every one. The sample holds 150,000 or so clones, 65% to 85% seen once. Sample: PBMCs. The receptor set was obtained from a woman aged 45-65 years in good health and CMV-seropositive. Each CDR3 is given with its conserved first and last residue. The D gene is left open where the match is weak. Clone size is shown for a subset of rows, as once, few, many or a class of expanded clone.

abundance	len	j_gene	d_gene	v_gene	CDR3aa	CDR3nt
-	10	TRBJ2-4	-	TRBV20-1	CSASPDIQYF	TGCAGTGCTAGCCCGGACATTCAGTACTTC
-	17	TRBJ2-6	TRBD1	TRBV10-2	CASSDDRASSGANVLTF	TGCGCCAGCAGTGATGACAGGGCCTCGTCTGGGGCCAACGTCCTGACTTTC
large	12	TRBJ1-1	-	TRBV29-1	CSVRTAEPEAFF	TGCAGCGTCAGGACAGCGGAGCCTGAAGCTTTCTTT
-	15	TRBJ1-1	-	TRBV6-1	CASSDSWTANTEAFF	TGTGCCAGCAGTGATTCGTGGACAGCGAACACTGAAGCTTTCTTT
-	15	TRBJ1-5	-	TRBV7-2	CASSSQQGTGQPQHF	TGTGCCAGCAGCTCGCAACAGGGTACAGGTCAGCCCCAGCATTTT
-	14	TRBJ2-5	-	TRBV7-2	CASSLSPGLETQYF	TGTGCCAGCAGCTTATCCCCTGGGCTTGAGACCCAGTACTTC
-	13	TRBJ1-2	-	TRBV7-8	CASSQGGIYGYTF	TGTGCCAGCAGCCAAGGGGGAATCTATGGCTACACCTTC
few	16	TRBJ2-5	-	TRBV7-2	CASSLANGLYEETQYF	TGTGCCAGCAGCTTAGCCAACGGACTATATGAAGAGACCCAGTACTTC
-	16	TRBJ2-5	TRBD2	TRBV30	CAWSYKLAGPGETQYF	TGTGCCTGGAGTTACAAACTAGCGGGGCCGGGAGAGACCCAGTACTTC
-	16	TRBJ2-3	TRBD2	TRBV9	CASSVALAGNSDTQYF	TGTGCCAGCAGCGTAGCCCTAGCGGGGAATTCAGATACGCAGTATTTT
-	17	TRBJ1-3	-	TRBV19	CASSIDHGQASGNTIYF	TGTGCCAGTAGTATAGATCACGGCCAGGCCTCTGGAAACACCATATATTTT
-	16	TRBJ2-1	TRBD2	TRBV4-3	CASSQGAGGPYNEQFF	TGCGCCAGCAGCCAAGGGGCGGGAGGGCCCTACAATGAGCAGTTCTTC
-	13	TRBJ2-1	TRBD1	TRBV29-1	CSVEGQTFNEQFF	TGCAGCGTCGAGGGACAGACCTTCAATGAGCAGTTCTTC
-	14	TRBJ1-2	TRBD1	TRBV10-3	CAITPGTENYGYTF	TGTGCCATCACCCCCGGGACAGAGAACTATGGCTACACCTTC
-	14	TRBJ2-1	TRBD1	TRBV5-8	CASSLKGANNEQFF	TGTGCCAGCAGCTTGAAGGGGGCCAACAATGAGCAGTTCTTC
-	14	TRBJ1-2	TRBD1	TRBV5-8	CASSLRGLNYGYTF	TGTGCCAGCAGCCTCAGGGGGCTAAACTATGGCTACACCTTC
-	14	TRBJ2-3	TRBD1	TRBV19	CASGQGALTDTQYF	TGTGCCAGCGGCCAGGGGGCGTTGACAGATACGCAGTATTTT
few	15	TRBJ1-4	TRBD1	TRBV25-1	CASSERQGAGEKLFF	TGTGCCAGCAGTGAAAGGCAGGGGGCAGGGGAAAAACTGTTTTTT
few	15	TRBJ2-2	TRBD2	TRBV28	CASSLGGRATGELFF	TGTGCCAGCAGTTTGGGCGGGAGGGCTACCGGGGAGCTGTTTTTT
-	15	TRBJ1-1	-	TRBV19	CASSTGPGTHTEAFF	TGTGCCAGTAGTACCGGACCGGGAACCCACACTGAAGCTTTCTTT
few	13	TRBJ1-5	-	TRBV18	CASGTLRNQPQHF	TGTGCCAGCGGTACCCTTCGGAATCAGCCCCAGCATTTT
-	16	TRBJ2-5	TRBD2	TRBV5-6	CASSSTLAGGAETQYF	TGTGCCAGCAGCTCTACACTAGCGGGAGGGGCAGAGACCCAGTACTTC
-	18	TRBJ2-7	TRBD2	TRBV27	CASNPGRTSPTNYYEQYF	TGTGCCAGCAACCCCGGGAGGACTAGTCCAACCAACTACTACGAGCAGTACTTC
few	16	TRBJ2-3	TRBD2	TRBV10-3	CAIRKRLAGIADTQYF	TGTGCCATCAGGAAAAGACTAGCGGGGATAGCAGATACGCAGTATTTT
few	15	TRBJ2-1	-	TRBV27	CASNRGATSYNEQFF	TGTGCCAGCAATCGGGGGGCTACCTCCTACAATGAGCAGTTCTTC
-	16	TRBJ1-5	-	TRBV13	CASSPLRWQGNQPQHF	TGTGCCAGCAGCCCGCTTCGGTGGCAGGGCAATCAGCCCCAGCATTTT